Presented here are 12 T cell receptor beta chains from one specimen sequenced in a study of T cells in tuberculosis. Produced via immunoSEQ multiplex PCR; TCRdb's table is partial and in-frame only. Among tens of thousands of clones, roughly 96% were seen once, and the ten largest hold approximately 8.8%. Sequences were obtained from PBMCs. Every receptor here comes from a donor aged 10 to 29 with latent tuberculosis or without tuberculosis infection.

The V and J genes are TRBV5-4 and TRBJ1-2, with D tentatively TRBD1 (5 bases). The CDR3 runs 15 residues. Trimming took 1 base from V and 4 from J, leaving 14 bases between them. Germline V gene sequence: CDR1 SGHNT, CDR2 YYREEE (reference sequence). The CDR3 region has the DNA TGTGCCAGCAGCTTGAGATGGGGGACTTCCTATGGCTACACCTTC. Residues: CASSLRWGTSYGYTF.

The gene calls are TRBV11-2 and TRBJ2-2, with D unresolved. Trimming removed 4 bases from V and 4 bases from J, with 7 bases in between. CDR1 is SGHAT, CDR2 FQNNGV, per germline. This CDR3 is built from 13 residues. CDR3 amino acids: CASSSLRTGELFF. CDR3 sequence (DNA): TGTGCCAGCAGCTCCCTTCGCACCGGGGAGCTGTTTTTT.

CDR3 region: CACIRGENEKLFF. CDR3 in DNA: TGTGCCTGCATCAGGGGTGAGAATGAAAAACTGTTTTTT. The V gene is TRBV30, the J gene TRBJ1-4, with TRBD1 as a possible D gene (6 bases). CDR1 is GTSNPN and CDR2 is SVGIG in the germline V gene (reference sequence). The length of the CDR3 is 13 residues. Trimming left V 6 bases short and J 5 bases short, with 13 bases between.

CDR3 loop: CASSVTSGGGGELFF. CDR3 DNA: TGCGCCAGCAGCGTGACTAGCGGGGGAGGCGGGGAGCTGTTTTTT. This chain uses TRBV5-1 with TRBJ2-2; TRBD2 matches 12 bases. V lost 4 bases to trimming and J lost 7 bases; unmatched junction nucleotides: 5. The CDR3 has 15 amino acids. CDR1 SGHRS and CDR2 YFSETQ come from the germline V gene.

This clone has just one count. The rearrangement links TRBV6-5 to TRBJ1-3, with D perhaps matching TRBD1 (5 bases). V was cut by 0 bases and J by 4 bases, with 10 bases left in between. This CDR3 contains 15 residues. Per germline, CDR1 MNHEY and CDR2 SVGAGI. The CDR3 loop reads CASSYSGGLGNTIYF. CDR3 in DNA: TGTGCCAGCAGTTACTCCGGGGGTTTGGGAAACACCATATATTTT.

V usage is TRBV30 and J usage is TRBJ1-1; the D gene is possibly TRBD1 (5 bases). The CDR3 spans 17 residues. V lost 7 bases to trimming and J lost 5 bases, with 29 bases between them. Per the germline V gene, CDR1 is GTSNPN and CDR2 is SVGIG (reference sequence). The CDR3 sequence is CALERTQGRLMVTEAFF. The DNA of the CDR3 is TGTGCCTTGGAGAGGACCCAGGGCCGTCTTATGGTGACTGAAGCTTTCTTT.

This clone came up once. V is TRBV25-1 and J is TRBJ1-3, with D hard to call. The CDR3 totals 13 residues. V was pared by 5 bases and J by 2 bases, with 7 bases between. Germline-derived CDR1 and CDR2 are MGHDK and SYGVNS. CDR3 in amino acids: CASSYSTGNTIYF. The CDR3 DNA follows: TGTGCCAGCAGTTACAGTACTGGAAACACCATATATTTT.

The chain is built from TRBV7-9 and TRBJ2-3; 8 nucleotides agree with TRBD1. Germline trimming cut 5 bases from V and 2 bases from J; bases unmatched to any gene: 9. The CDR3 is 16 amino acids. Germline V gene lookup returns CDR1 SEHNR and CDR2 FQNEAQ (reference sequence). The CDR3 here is CASSRRRDRPTDTQYF. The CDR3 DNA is TGTGCCAGCAGCCGCCGCCGGGACAGGCCCACAGATACGCAGTATTTT.

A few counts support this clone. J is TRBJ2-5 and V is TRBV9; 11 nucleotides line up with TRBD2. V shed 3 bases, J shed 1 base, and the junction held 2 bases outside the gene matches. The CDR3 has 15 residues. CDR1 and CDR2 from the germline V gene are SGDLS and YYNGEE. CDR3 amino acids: CASSGGLAGQETQYF. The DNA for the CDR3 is TGTGCCAGCAGCGGCGGACTAGCGGGCCAAGAGACCCAGTACTTC.

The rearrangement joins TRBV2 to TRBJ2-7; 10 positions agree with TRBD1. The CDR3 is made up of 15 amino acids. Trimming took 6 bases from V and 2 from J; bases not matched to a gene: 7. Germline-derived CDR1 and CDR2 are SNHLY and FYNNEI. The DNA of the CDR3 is TGTGCCAGCAGCCCAGCCGGGACAGGGGCCTACGAGCAGTACGTC. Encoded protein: CASSPAGTGAYEQYV.

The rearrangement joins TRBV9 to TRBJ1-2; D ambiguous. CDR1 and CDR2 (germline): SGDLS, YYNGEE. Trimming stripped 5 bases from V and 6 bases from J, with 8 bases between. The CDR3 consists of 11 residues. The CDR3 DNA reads TGTGCCAGCAGACCCCAGGATGGCTACACCTTC. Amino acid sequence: CASRPQDGYTF.

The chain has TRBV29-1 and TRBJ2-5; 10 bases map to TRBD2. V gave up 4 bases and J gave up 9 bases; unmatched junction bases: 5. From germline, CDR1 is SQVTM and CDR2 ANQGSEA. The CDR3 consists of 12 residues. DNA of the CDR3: TGCAGCGTTGGGGGACTAGCGCAGGCCCAGTACTTC. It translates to CSVGGLAQAQYF.